This T cell receptor (beta chain) is drawn from a study of yellow fever vaccine responses in identical twins. Regarding the study as a whole: Twins reportedly had a vaccine T cell response that seemed partly convergent, partly personalized.

Comments on this clonotype: What it binds is unknown.

A single record per CDR3 protein comes from TCRdb applying MiXCR to the RT-PCR reads. The sample holds 800 to 1,100 distinct CDR3 sequences; around 80% are singletons and the top ten take 12%. The CDR3 runs to 16 residues. Germline V gene lookup returns CDR1 SGHAT and CDR2 FQDESV (reference sequence). Trimming took 2 bases from V and 2 from J, leaving 14 bases between them. This sequence joins TRBV11-1 and TRBJ2-3; D is uncertain. The clonotype originates from a female donor who received the yellow fever vaccine. Here the sequenced sample was T cells from blood (PBMCs), unsorted or a sorted subset (not recorded which), taken before or after yellow fever vaccination (not recorded which). This CDR3 is CASSLSSAPPTDTQYF. The CDR3 bases are TGTGCCAGCAGCTTATCCTCTGCACCCCCCACAGATACGCAGTATTTT. Combining the CDR3 with reference TRBV11-1 and TRBJ2-3 gives the whole variable domain EAEVAQSPRYKITEKSQAVAFWCDPISGHATLYWYRQILGQGPELLVQFQDESVVDDSQLPKDRFSAERLKGVDSTLKIQPAELGDSAMYLCASSLSSAPPTDTQYFGPGTRLTVL.